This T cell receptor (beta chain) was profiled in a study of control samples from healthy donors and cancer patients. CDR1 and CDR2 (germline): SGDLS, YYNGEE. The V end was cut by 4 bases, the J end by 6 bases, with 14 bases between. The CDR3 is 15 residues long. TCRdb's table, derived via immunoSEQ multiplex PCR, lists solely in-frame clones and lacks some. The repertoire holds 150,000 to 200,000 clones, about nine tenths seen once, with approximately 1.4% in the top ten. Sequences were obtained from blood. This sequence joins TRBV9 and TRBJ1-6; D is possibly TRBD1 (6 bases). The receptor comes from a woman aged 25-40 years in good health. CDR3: CASSPFDRTNSPLHF. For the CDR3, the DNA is TGTGCCAGCAGCCCCTTCGACAGGACTAATTCACCCCTCCACTTT.